Below are 10 T cell receptor beta chains sequenced from a single sample in a study of cytomegalovirus exposure and HLA in healthy donors (dated by TCRdb to 2017 to 2019). The library was built by means of the immunoSEQ multiplex PCR assay. The multiplex PCR relied on a mix of 60 forward primers for TCR Vbeta segments and 13 reverse primers for TCR Jbeta segments. In its TCRdb copy, this immuneACCESS table keeps in-frame sequences only and misses some clones. Where compared with another copy, unresolved V genes explain less than half of these, and the others have no known cause. The sample has tens of thousands of clones on record, roughly 72% of them singletons. The ten top clones hold more than 5.5% of the sample. Sequences were obtained from PBMCs. These receptors were taken from a woman in her forties or fifties in good health and CMV-seropositive.

Comments on this clone: One junction end does not reproduce the germline sequence, and a read error may be involved. The V and J genes are TRBV7-9 and TRBJ1-4; D not certain. CDR3 length: 14 amino acids. In germline, CDR1 is SEHNR, CDR2 FQNEAQ (reference sequence). In DNA, the CDR3 is TGTTCCAGCAGCTTAGAAGGTGCGAGGGAAAAACTGTTTTTT. It specifies CSSSLEGAREKLFF.

The chain recombines TRBV7-3 with TRBJ2-1; D is unclear. Trimming removed 2 bases from V and 9 bases from J, with 11 bases in between. The CDR3 loop spans 13 amino acids. Per the germline V gene, CDR1 is SGHTA and CDR2 is FQGTGA. For the CDR3, the DNA is TGTGCCAGCAGCTTATTGGTTTCGAGTGAGCAGTTCTTC. This sequence encodes CASSLLVSSEQFF.

The genes are TRBV10-1 and TRBJ2-7; tentatively, D is TRBD1 (5 bases). The CDR3 length is 13 residues. Deletions cut 3 bases from V and 5 bases from J, with 11 bases between. Per the germline V gene, CDR1 is WNHNN and CDR2 is SYGVQD (reference sequence). CDR3 bases: TGCGCCAGCAGTGACTCAGGGATCCACGAGCAGTACTTC. Residues: CASSDSGIHEQYF.

The chain carries TRBV7-8 and TRBJ2-7, with 8 bases that match TRBD2. Germline V CDR1 and CDR2: SGHVS, FQNEAQ. V was pared by 7 bases and J by 3 bases, with 8 bases of the junction left unmatched. The CDR3 sequence is 14 residues long. For the CDR3, the DNA is TGTGCCAGCACCTCCCGACTAGCGATCTACGAGCAGTACTTC. As protein: CASTSRLAIYEQYF.

This clone was detected only once. V usage is TRBV5-4 and J usage is TRBJ2-2; TRBD1 agrees at 8 bases. Unmatched junction bases numbered 3, after V lost 9 bases and J lost 2 bases. Looked up from germline, CDR1 is SGHNT and CDR2 is YYREEE (reference sequence). The CDR3 loop spans 13 amino acids. The CDR3 DNA sequence: TGTGCCACCGCAGGGGGCAACACCGGGGAGCTGTTTTTT. Its translation: CATAGGNTGELFF.

In this sample, this clone turned up a few times. The genes are TRBV5-1 and TRBJ2-7; a weak D match, TRBD2 (5 bases). CDR1 and CDR2 from the germline V gene are SGHRS and YFSETQ. This CDR3 region has 16 residues. With 1 base removed from V and 1 base from J, the gap between germline ends came to 15 bases. This chain's CDR3 is CASSLNIGLGSYEQYF. DNA of the CDR3: TGCGCCAGCAGCTTGAACATCGGACTGGGGTCCTACGAGCAGTACTTC.

This clone was seen a handful of times. This chain links TRBV14 with TRBJ2-3, with 10 positions matching TRBD1. CDR1 and CDR2 (germline): SGHDN, FVKESK. Trimming removed 4 bases from V and 0 bases from J; junction bases left unmatched: 1. The CDR3 spans 15 residues. The CDR3 bases are TGTGCCAGCAGCCGACAGGGGGCTAGCACAGATACGCAGTATTTT. Amino acids: CASSRQGASTDTQYF.

The V and J genes are TRBV7-9 and TRBJ2-1, with TRBD2 matching over 7 bases. This CDR3 region has 16 residues. Germline V gene sequence: CDR1 SEHNR, CDR2 FQNEAQ (reference sequence). V was pared by 4 bases and J by 3 bases, with 9 bases of the junction left unmatched. The CDR3 DNA is TGTGCCAGCAGCTACCAAAGGGCGGGAGTCTACAATGAGCAGTTCTTC. As protein: CASSYQRAGVYNEQFF.

The V call is TRBV27, the J call TRBJ2-6; a weak D match, TRBD1 (6 bases). The V gene's germline CDR1 is MNHEY and CDR2 SMNVEV (reference sequence). This CDR3 has 15 residues. V was cut by 5 bases and J by 1 base, with 9 bases left in between. The CDR3 loop is CASSVQGSGANVLTF. CDR3 nucleotides: TGTGCCAGCAGTGTACAGGGTTCTGGGGCCAACGTCCTGACTTTC.

J is TRBJ1-4 and V is TRBV19; D might be TRBD1 (6 bases). This CDR3 has 15 amino acids. Trimming removed 2 bases at V and 4 bases at J, with 11 bases between. The germline CDR1 and CDR2 sequences are LNHDA and SQIVND (reference sequence). CDR3 protein: CASSIWEQGNEKLFF. CDR3 sequence (DNA): TGTGCCAGTAGTATATGGGAACAGGGTAATGAAAAACTGTTTTTT.